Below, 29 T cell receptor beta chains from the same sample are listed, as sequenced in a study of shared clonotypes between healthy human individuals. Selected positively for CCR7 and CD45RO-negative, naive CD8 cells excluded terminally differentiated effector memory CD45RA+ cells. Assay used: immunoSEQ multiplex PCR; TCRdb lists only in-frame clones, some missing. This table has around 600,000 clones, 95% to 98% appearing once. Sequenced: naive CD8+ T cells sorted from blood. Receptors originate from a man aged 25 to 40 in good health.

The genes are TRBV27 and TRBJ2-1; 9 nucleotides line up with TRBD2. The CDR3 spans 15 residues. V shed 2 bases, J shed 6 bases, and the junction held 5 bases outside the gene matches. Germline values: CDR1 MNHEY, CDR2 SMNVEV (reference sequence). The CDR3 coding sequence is TGTGCCAGCAGTTTAAATAGCGGGAGAGGCAATGAGCAGTTCTTC. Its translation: CASSLNSGRGNEQFF.

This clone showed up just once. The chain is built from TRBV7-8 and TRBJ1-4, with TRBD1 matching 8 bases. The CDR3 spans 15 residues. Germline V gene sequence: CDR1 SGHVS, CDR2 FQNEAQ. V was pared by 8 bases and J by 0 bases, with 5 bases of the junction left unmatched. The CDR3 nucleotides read TGTGCCAGCCGGGGGGGACAGGCAACTAATGAAAAACTGTTTTTT. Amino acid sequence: CASRGGQATNEKLFF. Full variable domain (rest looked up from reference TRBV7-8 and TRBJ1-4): GAGVSQSPRYKVAKRGQDVALRCDPISGHVSLFWYQQALGQGPEFLTYFQNEAQLDKSGLPSDRFFAERPEGSVSTLKIQRTQQEDSAVYLCASRGGQATNEKLFFGSGTQLSVL.

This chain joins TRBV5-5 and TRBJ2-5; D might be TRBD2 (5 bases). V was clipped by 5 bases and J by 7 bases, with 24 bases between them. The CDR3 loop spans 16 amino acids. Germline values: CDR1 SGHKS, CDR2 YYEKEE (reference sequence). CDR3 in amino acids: CASSFLNWAVEGTQYF. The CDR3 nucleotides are TGTGCCAGCAGTTTTCTCAACTGGGCTGTTGAGGGGACCCAGTACTTC.

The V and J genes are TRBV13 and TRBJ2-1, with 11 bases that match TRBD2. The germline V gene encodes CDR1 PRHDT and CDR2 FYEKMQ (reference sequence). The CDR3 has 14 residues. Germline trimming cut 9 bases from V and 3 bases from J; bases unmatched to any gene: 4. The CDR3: CASAGTSGYNEQFF. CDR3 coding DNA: TGTGCCAGTGCCGGGACTAGCGGCTACAATGAGCAGTTCTTC.

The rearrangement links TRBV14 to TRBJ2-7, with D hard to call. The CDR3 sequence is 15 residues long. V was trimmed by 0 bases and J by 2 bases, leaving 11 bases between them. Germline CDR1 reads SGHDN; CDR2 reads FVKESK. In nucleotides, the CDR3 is TGTGCCAGCAGCCAAGACGGATCTCCCACCTACGAGCAGTACTTC. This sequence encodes CASSQDGSPTYEQYF.

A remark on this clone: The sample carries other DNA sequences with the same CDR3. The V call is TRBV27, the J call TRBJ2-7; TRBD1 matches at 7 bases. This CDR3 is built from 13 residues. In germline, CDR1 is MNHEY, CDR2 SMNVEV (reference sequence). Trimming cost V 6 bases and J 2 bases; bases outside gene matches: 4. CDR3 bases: TGTGCCAGCAGCTACAGGGGTCCCTACGAGCAGTACTTC. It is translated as CASSYRGPYEQYF.

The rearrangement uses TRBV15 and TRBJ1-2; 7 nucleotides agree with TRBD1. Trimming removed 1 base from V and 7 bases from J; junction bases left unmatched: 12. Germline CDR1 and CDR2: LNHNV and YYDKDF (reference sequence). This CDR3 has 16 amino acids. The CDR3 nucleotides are TGTGCCACCAGCAGAGGGTTCAAGGACAGGCCTAGTGGCTACACCTTC. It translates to CATSRGFKDRPSGYTF.

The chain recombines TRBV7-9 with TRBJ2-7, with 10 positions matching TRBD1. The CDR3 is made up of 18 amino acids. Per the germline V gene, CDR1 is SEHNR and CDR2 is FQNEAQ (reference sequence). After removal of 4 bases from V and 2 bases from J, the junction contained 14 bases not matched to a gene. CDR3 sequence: CASSSPEPRDRGAYEQYF. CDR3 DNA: TGTGCCAGCAGCTCTCCGGAACCCCGGGACAGGGGTGCCTACGAGCAGTACTTC. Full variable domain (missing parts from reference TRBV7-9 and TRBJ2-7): DTGVSQNPRHKITKRGQNVTFRCDPISEHNRLYWYRQTLGQGPEFLTYFQNEAQLEKSRLLSDRFSAERPKGSFSTLEIQRTEQGDSAMYLCASSSPEPRDRGAYEQYFGPGTRLTVT.

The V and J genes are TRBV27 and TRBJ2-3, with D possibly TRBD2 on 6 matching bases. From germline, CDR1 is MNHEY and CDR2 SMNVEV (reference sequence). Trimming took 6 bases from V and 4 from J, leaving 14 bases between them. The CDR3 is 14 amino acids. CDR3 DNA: TGTGCCAGCAGCTCGGGACTCTTTTCAGATACGCAGTATTTT. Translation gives CASSSGLFSDTQYF.

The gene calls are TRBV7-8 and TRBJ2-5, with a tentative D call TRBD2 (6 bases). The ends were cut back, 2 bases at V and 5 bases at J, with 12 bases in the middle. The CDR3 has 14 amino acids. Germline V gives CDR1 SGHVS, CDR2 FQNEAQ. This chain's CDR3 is CASSLPPAGETQYF. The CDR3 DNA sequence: TGTGCCAGCAGCTTACCACCGGCGGGGGAGACCCAGTACTTC. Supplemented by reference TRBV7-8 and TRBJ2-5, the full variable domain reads GAGVSQSPRYKVAKRGQDVALRCDPISGHVSLFWYQQALGQGPEFLTYFQNEAQLDKSGLPSDRFFAERPEGSVSTLKIQRTQQEDSAVYLCASSLPPAGETQYFGPGTRLLVL.

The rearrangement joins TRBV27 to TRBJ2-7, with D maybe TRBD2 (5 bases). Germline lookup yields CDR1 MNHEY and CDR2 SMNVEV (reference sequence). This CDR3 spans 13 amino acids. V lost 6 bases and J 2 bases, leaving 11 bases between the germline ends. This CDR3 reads CASSLGVTYEQYF. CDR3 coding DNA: TGTGCCAGCAGCCTCGGGGTGACCTACGAGCAGTACTTC.

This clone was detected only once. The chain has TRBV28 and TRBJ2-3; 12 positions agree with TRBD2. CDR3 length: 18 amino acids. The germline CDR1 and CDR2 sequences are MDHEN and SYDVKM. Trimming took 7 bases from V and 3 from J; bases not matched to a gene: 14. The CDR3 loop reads CASNTIVRTSGATDTQYF. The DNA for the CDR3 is TGTGCCAGCAATACTATAGTACGGACTAGCGGGGCTACAGATACGCAGTATTTT.

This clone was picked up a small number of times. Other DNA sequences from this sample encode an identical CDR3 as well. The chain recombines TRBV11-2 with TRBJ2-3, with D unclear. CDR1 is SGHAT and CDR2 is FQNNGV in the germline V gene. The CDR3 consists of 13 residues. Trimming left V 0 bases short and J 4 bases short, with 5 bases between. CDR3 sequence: CASSLDLPDTQYF. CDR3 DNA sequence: TGTGCCAGCAGCTTAGATCTCCCAGATACGCAGTATTTT.

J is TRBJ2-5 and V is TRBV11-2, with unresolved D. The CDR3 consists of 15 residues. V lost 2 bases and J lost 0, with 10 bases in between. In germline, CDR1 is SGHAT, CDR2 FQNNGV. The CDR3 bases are TGTGCCAGCAGCTTACTAAAGGGCCACCAAGAGACCCAGTACTTC. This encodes CASSLLKGHQETQYF.

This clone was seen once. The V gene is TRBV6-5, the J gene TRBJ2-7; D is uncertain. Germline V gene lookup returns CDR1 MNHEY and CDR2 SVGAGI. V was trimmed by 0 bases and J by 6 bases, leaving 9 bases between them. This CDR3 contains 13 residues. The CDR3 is CASSYSGSFEQYF. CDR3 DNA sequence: TGTGCCAGCAGTTACTCAGGCAGCTTCGAGCAGTACTTC.

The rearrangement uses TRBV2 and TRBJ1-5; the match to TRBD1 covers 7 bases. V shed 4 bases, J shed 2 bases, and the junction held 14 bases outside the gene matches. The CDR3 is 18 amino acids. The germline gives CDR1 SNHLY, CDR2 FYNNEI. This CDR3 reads CASSVYVGGGYGNQPQHF. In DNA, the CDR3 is TGTGCCAGCAGTGTTTATGTAGGGGGCGGATACGGCAATCAGCCCCAGCATTTT.

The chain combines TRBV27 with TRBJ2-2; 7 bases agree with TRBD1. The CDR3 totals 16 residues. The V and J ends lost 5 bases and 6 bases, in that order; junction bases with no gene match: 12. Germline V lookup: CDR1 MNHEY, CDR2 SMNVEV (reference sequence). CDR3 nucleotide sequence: TGTGCCAGCAGTACCCGGACAGGTCCTTATCCCGGGGAGCTGTTTTTT. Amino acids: CASSTRTGPYPGELFF.

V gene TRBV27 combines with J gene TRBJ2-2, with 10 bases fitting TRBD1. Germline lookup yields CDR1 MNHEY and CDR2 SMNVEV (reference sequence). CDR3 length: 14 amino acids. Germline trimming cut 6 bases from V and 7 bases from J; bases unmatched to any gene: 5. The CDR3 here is CASSWDRGVGELFF. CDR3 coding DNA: TGTGCCAGCAGCTGGGACAGGGGAGTCGGGGAGCTGTTTTTT.

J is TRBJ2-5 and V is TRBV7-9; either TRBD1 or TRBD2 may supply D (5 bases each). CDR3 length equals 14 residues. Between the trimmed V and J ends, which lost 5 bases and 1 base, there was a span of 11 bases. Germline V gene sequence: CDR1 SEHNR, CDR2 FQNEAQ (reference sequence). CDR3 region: CASSTGTPQETQYF. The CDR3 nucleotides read TGTGCCAGCAGCACCGGGACCCCCCAAGAGACCCAGTACTTC.

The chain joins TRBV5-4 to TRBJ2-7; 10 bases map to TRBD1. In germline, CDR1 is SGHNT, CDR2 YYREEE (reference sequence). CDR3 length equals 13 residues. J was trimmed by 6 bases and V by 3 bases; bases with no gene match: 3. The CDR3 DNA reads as TGTGCCAGCAGCTGGGACAGGGGTGGCGAGCAGTACTTC. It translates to CASSWDRGGEQYF. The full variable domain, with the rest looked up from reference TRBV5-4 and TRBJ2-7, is ETGVTQSPTHLIKTRGQQVTLRCSSQSGHNTVSWYQQALGQGPQFIFQYYREEENGRGNFPPRFSGLQFPNYSSELNVNALELDDSALYLCASSWDRGGEQYFGPGTRLTVT.

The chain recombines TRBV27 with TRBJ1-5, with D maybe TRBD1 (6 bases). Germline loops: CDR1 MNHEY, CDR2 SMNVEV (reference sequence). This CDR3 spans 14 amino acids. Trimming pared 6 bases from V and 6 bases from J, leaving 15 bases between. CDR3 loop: CASSQGHDIQPQHF. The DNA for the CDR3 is TGTGCCAGCAGCCAGGGACATGATATTCAGCCCCAGCATTTT.

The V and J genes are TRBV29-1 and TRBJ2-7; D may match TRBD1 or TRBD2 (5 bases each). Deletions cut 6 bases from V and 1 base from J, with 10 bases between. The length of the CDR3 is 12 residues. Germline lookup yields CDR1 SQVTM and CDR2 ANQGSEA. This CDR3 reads CSVEWGSYEQYF. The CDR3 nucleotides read TGCAGCGTGGAGTGGGGGTCCTACGAGCAGTACTTC.

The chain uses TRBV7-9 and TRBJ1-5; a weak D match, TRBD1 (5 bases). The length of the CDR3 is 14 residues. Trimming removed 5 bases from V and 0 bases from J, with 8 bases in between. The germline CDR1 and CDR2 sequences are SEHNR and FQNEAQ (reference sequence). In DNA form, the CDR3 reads TGTGCCAGCAGCCGGGACGGTAGCAATCAGCCCCAGCATTTT. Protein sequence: CASSRDGSNQPQHF.

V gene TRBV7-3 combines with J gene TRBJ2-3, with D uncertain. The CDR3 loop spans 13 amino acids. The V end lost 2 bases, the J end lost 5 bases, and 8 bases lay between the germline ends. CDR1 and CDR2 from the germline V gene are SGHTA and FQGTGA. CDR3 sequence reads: CASSLSPVDTQYF. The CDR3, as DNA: TGTGCCAGCAGCTTATCACCGGTAGATACGCAGTATTTT.

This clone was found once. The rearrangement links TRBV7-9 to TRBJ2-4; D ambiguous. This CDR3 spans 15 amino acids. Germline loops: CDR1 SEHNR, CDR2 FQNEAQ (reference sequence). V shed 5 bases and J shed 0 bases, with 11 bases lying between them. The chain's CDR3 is CASSPPRVAKNIQYF. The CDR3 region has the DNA TGTGCCAGCAGCCCCCCCAGAGTAGCCAAAAACATTCAGTACTTC.

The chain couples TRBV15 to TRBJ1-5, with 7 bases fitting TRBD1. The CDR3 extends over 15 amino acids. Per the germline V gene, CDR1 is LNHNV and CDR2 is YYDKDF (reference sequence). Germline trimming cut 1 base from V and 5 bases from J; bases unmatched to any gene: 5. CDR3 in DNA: TGTGCCACCAGCAGAGGAGGGGGCACAGATCAGCCCCAGCATTTT. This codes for CATSRGGGTDQPQHF.

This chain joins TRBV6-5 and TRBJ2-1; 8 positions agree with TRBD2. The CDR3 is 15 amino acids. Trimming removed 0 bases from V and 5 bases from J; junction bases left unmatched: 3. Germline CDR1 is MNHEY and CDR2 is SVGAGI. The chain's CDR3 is CASSYSTSGNNEQFF. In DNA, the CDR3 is TGTGCCAGCAGTTACTCAACTAGCGGCAACAATGAGCAGTTCTTC.

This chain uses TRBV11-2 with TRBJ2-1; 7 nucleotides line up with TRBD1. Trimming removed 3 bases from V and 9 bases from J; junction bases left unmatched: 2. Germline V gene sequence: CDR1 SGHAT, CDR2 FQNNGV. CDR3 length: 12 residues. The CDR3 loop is CASSFTGVEQFF. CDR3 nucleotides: TGTGCCAGCAGCTTCACAGGGGTTGAGCAGTTCTTC.

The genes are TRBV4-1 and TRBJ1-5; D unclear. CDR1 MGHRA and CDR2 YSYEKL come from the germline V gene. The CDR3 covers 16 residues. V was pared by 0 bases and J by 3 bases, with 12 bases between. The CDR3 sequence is CASSQETMVNNQPQHF. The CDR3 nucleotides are TGCGCCAGCAGCCAAGAGACTATGGTTAACAATCAGCCCCAGCATTTT.